The 7 T cell receptor beta chains reported below all come from one sample, sequenced in a study of T cells in Graves' hyperthyroidism and ophthalmopathy. TCR beta CDR3 region amplification was performed from RNA transcripts. Researchers ran a first-round RT-PCR on the TCR CDR3 using the HTBI primer set. Using its own MiXCR run on the multiplex PCR reads, TCRdb lists one record per CDR3 protein. The sample lists about 380,000 distinct CDR3 sequences; approximately 13% were seen once. Source material: blood. These receptors were collected from a woman aged 55-70 years with Graves' hyperthyroidism.

This chain uses TRBV2 with TRBJ1-2; tentatively, D is TRBD1 (5 bases). The CDR3 loop spans 12 amino acids. V was clipped by 5 bases and J by 5 bases, with 9 bases between them. Germline V gene sequence: CDR1 SNHLY, CDR2 FYNNEI. The CDR3 DNA reads TGTGCCAGCAGTAGGACACAATATGGCTACACCTTC. It translates to CASSRTQYGYTF.

This clonotype was picked up many times. The CDR3 DNA sequence: TGTGCCAGCAGCTTACTCAGCGGGAGATGGAATGAGCAGTTCTTC. Residues: CASSLLSGRWNEQFF. The chain is built from TRBV7-3 and TRBJ2-1; 8 bases are a match to TRBD2. The CDR3 is 15 amino acids. Germline CDR1 is SGHTA and CDR2 is FQGTGA. V gave up 2 bases and J gave up 7 bases; unmatched junction bases: 7.

This clonotype has a handful of counts. This chain links TRBV4-1 with TRBJ2-7, with D possibly TRBD1 on 6 matching bases. Trimming shortened V by 4 bases and J by 3 bases, and 13 bases separated the two germline ends. CDR1 and CDR2 (germline): MGHRA, YSYEKL. CDR3 length: 14 amino acids. The CDR3 DNA reads TGCGCCAGCAGCCGAATTGGACAGAGCTACGAGCAGTACTTC. It codes for CASSRIGQSYEQYF.

The genes are TRBV29-1 and TRBJ2-7; 9 positions agree with TRBD1. The CDR3 is made up of 13 amino acids. V lost 4 bases and J lost 5; bases outside the gene matches: 6. Germline loops: CDR1 SQVTM, CDR2 ANQGSEA. CDR3 in DNA: TGCAGCGTTGGAGGGACAGGGTTCCACGAGCAGTACTTC. Translating it yields CSVGGTGFHEQYF.

The rearrangement links TRBV20-1 to TRBJ1-5, with 11 bases lining up with TRBD1. The CDR3 spans 16 residues. J was trimmed by 0 bases and V by 4 bases; bases with no gene match: 5. Per germline, CDR1 DFQATT and CDR2 SNEGSKA (reference sequence). For the CDR3, the DNA is TGCAGTGCTACGGGACAGGGGGAGTATAGCAATCAGCCCCAGCATTTT. Protein sequence: CSATGQGEYSNQPQHF.

The J gene is TRBJ2-1, the V gene TRBV20-1; 8 nucleotides match TRBD2. Unmatched junction bases numbered 6, after V lost 0 bases and J lost 8 bases. The germline V gene has CDR1 DFQATT and CDR2 SNEGSKA (reference sequence). The CDR3 length is 14 residues. The CDR3 protein is CSARDVMTSDEQFF. CDR3 coding DNA: TGCAGTGCTAGAGATGTGATGACTAGCGATGAGCAGTTCTTC.

The chain has TRBV5-1 and TRBJ2-3; 8 bases line up with TRBD1. V was clipped by 4 bases and J by 0 bases; unmatched bases: 7. This CDR3 comprises 16 residues. Germline V gene sequence: CDR1 SGHRS, CDR2 YFSETQ. This chain's CDR3 is CASSPGTGDSTDTQYF. CDR3 nucleotides: TGCGCCAGCAGCCCCGGGACAGGTGATAGCACAGATACGCAGTATTTT. Filled out from reference TRBV5-1 and TRBJ2-3, the complete variable domain reads KAGVTQTPRYLIKTRGQQVTLSCSPISGHRSVSWYQQTPGQGLQFLFEYFSETQRNKGNFPGRFSGRQFSNSRSEMNVSTLELGDSALYLCASSPGTGDSTDTQYFGPGTRLTVL.